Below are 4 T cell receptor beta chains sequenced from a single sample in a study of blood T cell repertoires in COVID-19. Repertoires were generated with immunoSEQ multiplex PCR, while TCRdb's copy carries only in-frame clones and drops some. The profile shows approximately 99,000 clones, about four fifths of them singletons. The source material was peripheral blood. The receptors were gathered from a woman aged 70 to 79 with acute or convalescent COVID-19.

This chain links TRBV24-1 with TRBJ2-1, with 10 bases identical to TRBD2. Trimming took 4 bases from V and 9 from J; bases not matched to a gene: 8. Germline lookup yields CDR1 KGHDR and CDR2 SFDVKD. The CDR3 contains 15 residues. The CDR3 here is CATSEERGGPAEQFF. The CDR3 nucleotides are TGTGCCACCAGTGAGGAGCGGGGGGGGCCGGCTGAGCAGTTCTTC.

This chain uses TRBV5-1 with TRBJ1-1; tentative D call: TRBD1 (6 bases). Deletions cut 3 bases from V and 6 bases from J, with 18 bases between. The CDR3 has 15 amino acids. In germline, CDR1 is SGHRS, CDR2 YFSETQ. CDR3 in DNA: TGCGCCAGCAGCTACCGGACAGCTTTCCTTGCTGAAGCTTTCTTT. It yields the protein CASSYRTAFLAEAFF.

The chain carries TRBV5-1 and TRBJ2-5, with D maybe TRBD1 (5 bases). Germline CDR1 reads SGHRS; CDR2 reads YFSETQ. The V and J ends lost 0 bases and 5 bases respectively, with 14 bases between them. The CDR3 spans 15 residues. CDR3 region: CASSLGGRARETQYF. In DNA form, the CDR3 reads TGCGCCAGCAGCTTGGGTGGCAGGGCCCGGGAGACCCAGTACTTC. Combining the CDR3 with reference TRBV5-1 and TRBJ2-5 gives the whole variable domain KAGVTQTPRYLIKTRGQQVTLSCSPISGHRSVSWYQQTPGQGLQFLFEYFSETQRNKGNFPGRFSGRQFSNSRSEMNVSTLELGDSALYLCASSLGGRARETQYFGPGTRLLVL.

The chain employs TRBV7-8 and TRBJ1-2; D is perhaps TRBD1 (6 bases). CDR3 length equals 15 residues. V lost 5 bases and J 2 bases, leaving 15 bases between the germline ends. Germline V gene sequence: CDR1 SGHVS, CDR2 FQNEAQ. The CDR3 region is CASSGNRDTNYGYTF. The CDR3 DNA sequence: TGTGCCAGCAGCGGAAATCGGGACACCAACTATGGCTACACCTTC.